This T cell receptor beta chain appears in the sequencing data of a study of tumor-infiltrating lymphocytes in primary liver carcinoma. Study-level background: Tumor lesions were T1-T3 N0M0 and spanned roughly 4 to 10 cm. Study findings and constraints: Tumor-adjacent and tumor-blood pairs showed less overlap than tumor region pairs.

The input was approximately 0.45 ug total RNA; TCR beta cDNA was made from it with a constant-region primer. A slightly modified ARM-PCR protocol with three nested multiplex PCR rounds produced these TCR beta libraries. The first two PCR rounds used TRBV1-TRBV30 forward primers with a C-beta reverse primer, approximately 11 cycles each. TCRdb fed the multiplex PCR reads into MiXCR, producing one record per CDR3 protein. The data hold some 64,000 distinct CDR3 sequences, with roughly two thirds observed a single time. The CDR3 covers 11 residues. Germline values: CDR1 MNHEY, CDR2 SVGEGT. Total RNA and DNA came together from roughly 20-30 mg of bulk tissue without cell sorting. Tumor regions sampled: superior, inferior, left, right poles, and centre. Tumor samples were assessed, and every one had over 90% viable tumor cells. This clonotype showed up many times. The antigen remains unidentified. Given a much more abundant clone one base away, this may be a read error.

The specimen was liver tumor tissue from sampling region 4. Subset meaning: tumor region T4, right-lateral pole. The sequence was collected from a man aged 40-50 years with primary liver carcinoma and hepatitis B virus infection. The V gene is TRBV6-2 or TRBV6-3, the J gene TRBJ2-7; a possible D gene is TRBD2 (5 bases). The CDR3 sequence is CAGSAGYEPYF. CDR3 DNA: TGTGCCGGGTCGGCGGGCTACGAGCCGTACTTC.